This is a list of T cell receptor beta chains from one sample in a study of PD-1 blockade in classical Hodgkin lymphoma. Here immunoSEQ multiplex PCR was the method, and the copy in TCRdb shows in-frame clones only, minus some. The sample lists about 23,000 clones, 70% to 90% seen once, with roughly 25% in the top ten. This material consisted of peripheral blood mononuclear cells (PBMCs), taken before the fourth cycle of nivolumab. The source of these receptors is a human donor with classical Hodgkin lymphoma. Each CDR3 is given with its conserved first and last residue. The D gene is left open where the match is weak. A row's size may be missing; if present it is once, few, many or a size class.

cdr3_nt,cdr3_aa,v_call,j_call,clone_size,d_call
TGTGCCAGCAGCGTAGCTTACGGGGGGACCGGGGAGCTGTTTTTT,CASSVAYGGTGELFF,TRBV9,TRBJ2-2,.,TRBD2
TGCGCCAGCAGCTTCGCGACAGGGACCTACAATGAGCAGTTCTTC,CASSFATGTYNEQFF,TRBV5-1,TRBJ2-1,.,TRBD1
TGTGCCAGCAGCTCCCGCCCCGGGACTAGCGGGACAGATACGCAGTATTTT,CASSSRPGTSGTDTQYF,TRBV7-2,TRBJ2-3,.,TRBD2
TGTGCTAGTGGTTTGGTACGTGGGACTGAAGGCTACACCTTC,CASGLVRGTEGYTF,TRBV12-5,TRBJ1-2,few,.
TGTGCCAGCAGTTACCACAGGGAAGCGCAGCCCCAGCATTTT,CASSYHREAQPQHF,TRBV5-4,TRBJ1-5,.,.
TGTGCCAGCAGATTCCTAAGAGGTTCCGGGGAGCTGTTTTTT,CASRFLRGSGELFF,TRBV11-2,TRBJ2-2,.,.
TGCAGCGTGATAATGGGGGGGTCGAGCACAGATACGCAGTATTTT,CSVIMGGSSTDTQYF,TRBV29-1,TRBJ2-3,.,TRBD2
TGTGCCAGTAGCCCGGAGGGGTTTTTAAACTATGGCTACACCTTC,CASSPEGFLNYGYTF,TRBV19,TRBJ1-2,once,.
TGTGCCAGCAGTATGACAGGGGGAAACACCGGGGAGCTGTTTTTT,CASSMTGGNTGELFF,TRBV6-5,TRBJ2-2,.,TRBD1
TGTGCCAGCTCACCACGAGAGGGGAGGTACGACGAGCAGTACTTC,CASSPREGRYDEQYF,TRBV18,TRBJ2-7,.,.
TGTGCCACCAGCAGAGACTCAACAGGGGGAGGTTCCTATGGCTACACCTTC,CATSRDSTGGGSYGYTF,TRBV15,TRBJ1-2,.,TRBD1
TGCGCCAGCAGCCTAAACGTGCCGGGGGGGCGAGAGACCCAGTACTTC,CASSLNVPGGRETQYF,TRBV5-1,TRBJ2-5,.,TRBD2
TGTGCCATCAACTCGGGACAGGGGGCCACTGAAGCTTTCTTT,CAINSGQGATEAFF,TRBV10-3,TRBJ1-1,once,TRBD1
TGCGCCAGCAGCCAAATGAGAAACAATGAGCAGTTCTTC,CASSQMRNNEQFF,TRBV4-1,TRBJ2-1,.,.
TGTGCCAGCAGGTTTCACGGGGCAGATACGCAGTATTTT,CASRFHGADTQYF,TRBV11-2,TRBJ2-3,.,.
TGTGCCAGCAGCATTAACCTAGGGACAGGGGATGGCTACACCTTC,CASSINLGTGDGYTF,TRBV11-2,TRBJ1-2,.,TRBD1
TGTGCCAGCAGGGCCCTGGGGGGCAGATCCTACGAGCAGTACTTC,CASRALGGRSYEQYF,TRBV6-1,TRBJ2-7,.,.
TGTGCCATCAGGGGGACAGCAAATGAAAAACTGTTTTTT,CAIRGTANEKLFF,TRBV10-3,TRBJ1-4,.,TRBD1
TGTGCCACCAGCAGAGAAACGACTAGCGGGACTACCTACGAGCAGTACTTC,CATSRETTSGTTYEQYF,TRBV15,TRBJ2-7,few,TRBD2
TGTGCCAGCAGCCCTCGCAGGGGGAACCTCTATAGCAATCAGCCCCAGCATTTT,CASSPRRGNLYSNQPQHF,TRBV7-7,TRBJ1-5,.,TRBD1
TGTGCCAGCAGCACCAACACAGGGTCCCTCTATGGCTACACCTTC,CASSTNTGSLYGYTF,TRBV11-2,TRBJ1-2,.,.
TGTGCCAGTAGTTGGGACGTATACTCTGGGGCCAACGTCCTGACTTTC,CASSWDVYSGANVLTF,TRBV19,TRBJ2-6,.,.
TGTGCCAGCAGTTCCGCATCCGGGACAGGGGTCCCTATCACAGATACGCAGTATTTT,CASSSASGTGVPITDTQYF,TRBV27,TRBJ2-3,.,TRBD1
TGCGCCAGCAGCCAACGGGACCCTTCCTACAATGAGCAGTTCTTC,CASSQRDPSYNEQFF,TRBV4-1,TRBJ2-1,.,.